Included here is one T cell receptor beta chain sequence, with context. This clonotype was counted between two and nine times. The target of this receptor is not known. The record has no base qualities; no much larger clone is one base away. Library construction relied on 5' RACE. Data came from an Illumina HiSeq 2500. A second PCR of about 6 to 12 cycles was run with a J-beta primer mix and a sample-barcoded 5' primer. Each TCR beta cDNA molecule received a unique molecular identifier from a template-switch 5' adaptor carrying 12 random nucleotides. At least 3 million CDR3-containing paired-end reads were obtained from each sample. The Mint cDNA synthesis kit, primed by a TRBC-specific oligonucleotide, was used to synthesize first-strand cDNA from all RNA. After uracil-DNA glycosylase treatment, a first 18-cycle PCR used universal primers M1SS and BC2_uni_R on all cDNA. Regarding the original processing steps: Each sample was normalized by randomly selecting 1 million high-quality reads, each carrying a distinct molecular identifier. Reads sharing molecular identifiers were discarded rather than binned into consensus sequences. MiTCR, with a Q25 quality threshold and the strictest error-elimination algorithm, was used for CDR3 identification, clonotype clustering and error correction. A nonparametric unseen species model using Euler transformation provided a lower-bound estimate of total TCR beta diversity. TCRdb's own reprocessing of the public reads used fastp at Q25 and MiXCR and kept productive beta chains. Rows with one shared CDR3 protein collapse into an entry with the most common genes and DNA. The V and J calls come from TCRdb's annotation, not from the publication. This sample comprises about 1.6 million distinct CDR3 sequences, 34% of them detected only once. The biggest ten clones account for about 11% of the sample.

This sample was included in a study of blood T cells in healthy people across ages (dated by TCRdb to 2013 to 2016). Regarding the complete study: In model experiments, template switching captured about one uniquely barcoded TCR beta cDNA molecule for every two T cells. Using the same blood draw, the study looked at two additional independent replicas of 1 million unique cDNA reads for two donors, one aged 18 to 30 and the other aged 80 or older. To avoid experimental bias, donors of different ages were spread randomly across the sequencing lanes. Donors were grouped into four age groups: young (average approximately 15 years), middle-aged (39), aged (about 59) and long-lived (approximately 81). Age-related changes in TCR beta repertoire diversity were measured in the study by deep sequencing normalized with unique cDNA molecular identifiers.

Systemically healthy Caucasian individuals from Russia, 39 in total and aged about 6 to 100 years, were included as donors. Each donor gave around 9.5 milliliters of peripheral blood, collected into EDTA-treated Vacutainer tubes. PBMCs were isolated by Ficoll-Paque density-gradient centrifugation, with at least 6.5 million obtained per sample. Total RNA was extracted from PBMCs with Trizol reagent, with at least 6 micrograms obtained per sample. The percentages of naive CD45RAhigh/CD27high T cells were determined by flow cytometry on a PBMC aliquot from every donor. The paper's findings and limits, for the study overall: Because donor CMV infection status was unknown, age-related changes in expanded clonotypes were potentially confounded. The percentage of naive T cells measured by flow cytometry correlated strongly with observed TCR beta diversity. Compared with the aged group, the long-lived group had more naive CD4+ T cells, fewer expanded clones and increased TCR diversity, a pattern suggesting age selection. Because profiling used bulk unsorted PBMCs, naive and antigen-experienced compartments could not be compared conclusively. Observed TCR beta diversity per million T cells fell roughly linearly with age, and a significant reduction was already apparent by age about 36. Total diversity estimates from one million sequenced T cells were considered lower bounds and underestimates.

The CDR3 goes from the cysteine to the phenylalanine over 16 residues. The retained sequence is limited to the CDR3, 48 bases, with the frame set at the first base. The germline V gene provides CDR1 MNHEY and CDR2 SVGAGI. V and J are truncated by 0 bases and 0 bases respectively, leaving an intervening sequence of 9 bases. This receptor was identified in a woman in her thirties in good health. Specimen: blood. This sequence uses TRBV6-5 and TRBJ2-4; the D region possibly corresponds to TRBD2 (5 bases align). The sequenced DNA is TGTGCCAGCAGTTACTCGAGGGTTCTAGCCAAAAACATTCAGTACTTC. Its product reads: CASSYSRVLAKNIQYF.